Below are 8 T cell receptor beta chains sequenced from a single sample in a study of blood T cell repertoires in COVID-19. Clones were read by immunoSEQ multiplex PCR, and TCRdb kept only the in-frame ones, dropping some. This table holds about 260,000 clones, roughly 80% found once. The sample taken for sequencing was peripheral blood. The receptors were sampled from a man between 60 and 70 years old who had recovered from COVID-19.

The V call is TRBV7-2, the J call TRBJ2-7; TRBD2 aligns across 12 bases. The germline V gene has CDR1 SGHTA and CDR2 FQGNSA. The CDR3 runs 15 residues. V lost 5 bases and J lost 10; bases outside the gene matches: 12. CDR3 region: CASSPSPGTSGRQYF. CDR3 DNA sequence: TGTGCCAGCAGCCCATCCCCCGGGACTAGCGGGCGACAGTACTTC.

The CDR3 DNA is TGTGCCAGCAGCGTAGCCGGGGAGGTGGCAGATACGCAGTATTTT. It translates to CASSVAGEVADTQYF. This chain joins TRBV9 and TRBJ2-3; D perhaps matches TRBD2 (6 bases). V was shortened by 0 bases and J by 4 bases, with 12 bases between the two germline ends. The CDR3 runs to 15 residues. The V gene's germline CDR1 is SGDLS and CDR2 YYNGEE.

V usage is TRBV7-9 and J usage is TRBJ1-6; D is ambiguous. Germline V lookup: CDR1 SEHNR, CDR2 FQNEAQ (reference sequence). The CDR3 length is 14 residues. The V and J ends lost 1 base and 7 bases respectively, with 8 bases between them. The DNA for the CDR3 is TGTGCCAGCAGCTTAGGGGCAAAGAATTCACCCCTCCACTTT. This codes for CASSLGAKNSPLHF. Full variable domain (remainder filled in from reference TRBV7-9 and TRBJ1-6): DTGVSQNPRHKITKRGQNVTFRCDPISEHNRLYWYRQTLGQGPEFLTYFQNEAQLEKSRLLSDRFSAERPKGSFSTLEIQRTEQGDSAMYLCASSLGAKNSPLHFGNGTRLTVT.

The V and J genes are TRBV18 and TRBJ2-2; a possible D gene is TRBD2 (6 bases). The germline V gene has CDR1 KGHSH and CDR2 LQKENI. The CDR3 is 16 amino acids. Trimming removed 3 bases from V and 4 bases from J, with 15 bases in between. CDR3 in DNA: TGTGCCAGCTCACCCCACGGGAGTCTGACCACCGGGGAGCTGTTTTTT. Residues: CASSPHGSLTTGELFF.

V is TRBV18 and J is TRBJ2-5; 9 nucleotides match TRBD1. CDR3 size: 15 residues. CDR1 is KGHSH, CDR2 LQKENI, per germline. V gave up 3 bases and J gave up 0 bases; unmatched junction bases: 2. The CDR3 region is CASSPGTGNQETQYF. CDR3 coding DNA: TGTGCCAGCTCACCCGGGACAGGGAACCAAGAGACCCAGTACTTC.

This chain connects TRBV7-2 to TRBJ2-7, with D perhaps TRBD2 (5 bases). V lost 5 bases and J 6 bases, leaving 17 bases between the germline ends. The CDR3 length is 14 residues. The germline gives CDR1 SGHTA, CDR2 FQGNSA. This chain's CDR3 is CASSPRASSGEQYF. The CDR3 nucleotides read TGTGCCAGCAGCCCAAGGGCTAGCTCGGGCGAGCAGTACTTC.

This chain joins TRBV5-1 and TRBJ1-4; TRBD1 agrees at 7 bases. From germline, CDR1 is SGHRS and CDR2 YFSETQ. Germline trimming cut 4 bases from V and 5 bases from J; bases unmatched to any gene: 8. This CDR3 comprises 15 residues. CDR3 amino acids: CASSPGTVLNEKLFF. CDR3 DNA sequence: TGCGCCAGCAGCCCGGGGACAGTTTTAAATGAAAAACTGTTTTTT.

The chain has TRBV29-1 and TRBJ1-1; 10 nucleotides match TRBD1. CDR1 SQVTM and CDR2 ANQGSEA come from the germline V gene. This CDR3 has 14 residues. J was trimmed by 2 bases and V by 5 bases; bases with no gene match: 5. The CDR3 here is CSVRLTGGNTEAFF. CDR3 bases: TGCAGCGTTCGTTTGACAGGGGGCAACACTGAAGCTTTCTTT.